A selection of T cell receptor beta chains follows, all from one sample in a study of T-cell reconstitution after alpha-beta-depleted transplantation in children. TCRdb reprocessed the PCR reads with MiXCR, giving one entry per CDR3 protein. The data show hundreds of thousands of distinct CDR3 sequences, around 25% seen once. The sequencing here drew on PBMCs, mostly from graft donor cells, taken 360 days after TCRalphabeta/CD19-depleted stem cell transplant. The origin of the receptors is a female patient younger than 10 who had a stem cell transplant for congenital amegakaryocytic thrombocytopenia, so the T cells may come from the graft donor. The CDR3 runs from the conserved cysteine through the conserved F or W. A D gene is named only where the DNA matches it firmly. Clone size is given for some rows only: seen once, a few or many times, or a class if the clone is expanded.

CASSLTGQTFSTSNIQYF	TGTGCCAGCAGCTTAACAGGCCAAACATTCAGTACGTCAAACATTCAGTACTTC	TRBJ2-4	TRBV7-3	.	.
CAWSRTNTGELFF	TGTGCCTGGAGCAGAACAAACACCGGGGAGCTGTTTTTT	TRBJ2-2	TRBV30	.	.
CSARGRDRGLAGADEQYF	TGCAGTGCTAGGGGGCGGGACAGGGGACTAGCGGGAGCGGACGAGCAGTACTTC	TRBJ2-7	TRBV20-1	.	TRBD2
CASSYSTSGGLTGELFF	TGTGCCAGCAGTTACTCGACTAGCGGGGGCCTCACCGGGGAGCTGTTTTTT	TRBJ2-2	TRBV6-2/TRBV6-3	few	TRBD2
CASSLVWTGATSSYEQYF	TGTGCCAGCAGCTTGGTTTGGACAGGGGCCACTTCCTCCTACGAGCAGTACTTC	TRBJ2-7	TRBV5-5	few	TRBD1
CASSQRVPGQQTAFF	TGTGCCAGCAGTCAAAGGGTACCGGGACAGCAAACAGCTTTCTTT	TRBJ1-1	TRBV3-1	few	TRBD1
CSARAGPQWETQYF	TGCAGTGCTAGAGCCGGACCCCAATGGGAGACCCAGTACTTC	TRBJ2-5	TRBV20-1	.	.
CASNPPDRARNTGELFF	TGTGCCAGCAACCCTCCGGACAGGGCGAGAAACACCGGGGAGCTGTTTTTT	TRBJ2-2	TRBV12-3/TRBV12-4	few	TRBD1
CASSRDYGYTF	TGTGCCAGCAGTCGAGACTATGGCTACACCTTC	TRBJ1-2	TRBV28	.	.
CASSLARGGANTQYF	TGTGCCAGCAGCTTAGCGCGGGGGGGTGCGAATACGCAGTATTTT	TRBJ2-3	TRBV7-2	few	TRBD2
CASSYEREAHEQYF	TGTGCCAGCAGTTACGAGCGGGAGGCTCACGAGCAGTACTTC	TRBJ2-7	TRBV6-5	few	TRBD2
CASSSTPQTNYGYTF	TGTGCCAGCAGTTCGACCCCACAGACAAACTATGGCTACACCTTC	TRBJ1-2	TRBV12-3/TRBV12-4	.	.
CASSFLTFTGGPNTGELFF	TGCGCCAGCAGCTTCTTGACCTTCACAGGGGGCCCGAACACCGGGGAGCTGTTTTTT	TRBJ2-2	TRBV5-1	.	TRBD1
CASSRRGKEYEQYF	TGTGCCAGCAGCAGGCGGGGGAAAGAGTACGAGCAGTACTTC	TRBJ2-7	TRBV4-2	few	TRBD2
CSATTGWAKNIQYF	TGCAGTGCTACGACAGGGTGGGCCAAAAACATTCAGTACTTC	TRBJ2-4	TRBV20-1	.	TRBD1
CASRLAVGSTEAFF	TGCGCCAGCAGGTTGGCGGTGGGGAGCACTGAAGCTTTCTTT	TRBJ1-1	TRBV5-1	few	.
CSVAASTAGETQYF	TGCAGCGTGGCGGCGAGCACAGCGGGGGAGACCCAGTACTTC	TRBJ2-5	TRBV29-1	many	TRBD2
CASSYPRTVINEQFF	TGTGCCAGCAGTTACCCGAGGACAGTCATCAATGAGCAGTTCTTC	TRBJ2-1	TRBV28	few	.
CSVKPGTDTEAFF	TGCAGCGTTAAGCCAGGAACGGACACTGAAGCTTTCTTT	TRBJ1-1	TRBV29-1	.	.
CASSLVAPLGAFF	TGTGCCAGCAGTTTGGTGGCTCCCCTAGGAGCTTTCTTT	TRBJ1-1	TRBV12-3/TRBV12-4	.	.
CASSQDRVRTEAFF	TGCGCCAGCAGCCAAGACAGGGTCCGCACTGAAGCTTTCTTT	TRBJ1-1	TRBV5-1	.	TRBD1
CSARVEFTDTQYF	TGCAGTGCTAGAGTAGAATTCACAGATACGCAGTATTTT	TRBJ2-3	TRBV20-1	.	.
CASSVNKPSNTGELFF	TGTGCCAGCAGTGTCAACAAGCCGTCGAACACCGGGGAGCTGTTTTTT	TRBJ2-2	TRBV25-1	few	.
CSVDKTQYF	TGCAGCGTTGATAAGACCCAGTACTTC	TRBJ2-5	TRBV29-1	many	.
CASSPRGRSEWGYNEQFF	TGTGCCAGCTCACCACGGGGACGTAGCGAGTGGGGGTACAATGAGCAGTTCTTC	TRBJ2-1	TRBV18	.	.
CASRVLVNSYNSPLHF	TGTGCCAGCAGGGTTTTGGTCAACTCCTATAATTCACCCCTCCACTTT	TRBJ1-6	TRBV6-1	few	.
CASSLALGRRTDTQYF	TGTGCCAGCAGCTTAGCGCTGGGGCGGAGGACAGATACGCAGTATTTT	TRBJ2-3	TRBV7-9	few	.
CASSPGTEGLYGYTF	TGTGCCAGCAGCCCCGGGACGGAGGGATTATATGGCTACACCTTC	TRBJ1-2	TRBV11-2	.	.